This T cell receptor (beta chain) was sequenced during a study of T cell responses to AZD1222 COVID-19 vaccine. Assay used: immunoSEQ multiplex PCR; TCRdb lists only in-frame clones, some missing. The table lists more than 70,000 clones, 90% of them singletons. V lost 1 base and J lost 3, with 9 bases in between. CDR1 SGHRS and CDR2 YFSETQ come from the germline V gene. CDR3 size: 14 residues. The clonotype comes from an adult who received the AZD1222 COVID-19 vaccine. Here the sequenced sample was peripheral blood, taken 28 days after the second AZD1222 dose. The V and J genes are TRBV5-1 and TRBJ2-3; D unclear. CDR3 sequence (DNA): TGCGCCAGCAGCTTGAGGTCCCTAACAGATACGCAGTATTTT. This sequence encodes CASSLRSLTDTQYF.